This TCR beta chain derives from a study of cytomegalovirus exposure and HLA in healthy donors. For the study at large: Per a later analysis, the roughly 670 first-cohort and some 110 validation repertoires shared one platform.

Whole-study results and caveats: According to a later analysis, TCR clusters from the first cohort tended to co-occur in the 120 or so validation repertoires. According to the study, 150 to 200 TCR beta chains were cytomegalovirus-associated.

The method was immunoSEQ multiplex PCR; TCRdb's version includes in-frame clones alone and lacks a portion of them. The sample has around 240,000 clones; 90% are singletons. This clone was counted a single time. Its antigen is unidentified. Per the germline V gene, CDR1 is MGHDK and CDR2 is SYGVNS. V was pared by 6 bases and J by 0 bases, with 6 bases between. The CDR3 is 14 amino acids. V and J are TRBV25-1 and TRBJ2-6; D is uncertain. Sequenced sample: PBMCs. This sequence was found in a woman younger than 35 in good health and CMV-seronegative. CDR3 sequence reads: CASSSSSGANVLTF. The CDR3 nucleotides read TGTGCCAGCAGCTCTTCCTCTGGGGCCAACGTCCTGACTTTC.